What follows are 20 T cell receptor beta chains derived from one specimen sequenced in a study of OX40 agonist ivuxolimab in advanced cancers. Sequencing used immunoSEQ multiplex PCR; TCRdb keeps in-frame clones, though not all of them. The sample holds some 70,000 clones; approximately 80% are singletons and the top ten take roughly 1.2%. Source: CD4+ or CD8+ T cells sorted from blood, taken in a trial of the OX40 agonist ivuxolimab. The receptors come from an adult with an advanced solid tumor such as melanoma, head and neck, liver or kidney cancer.

This clone showed up just once. The chain is built from TRBV27 and TRBJ2-1; D call uncertain. CDR3 length: 15 amino acids. Trimming left V 7 bases short and J 0 bases short, with 13 bases between. CDR1 and CDR2 from the germline V gene are MNHEY and SMNVEV (reference sequence). The CDR3 sequence: CASNKPGTSYNEQFF. CDR3 nucleotide sequence: TGTGCCAGCAACAAACCAGGTACCTCCTACAATGAGCAGTTCTTC.

The chain carries TRBV7-6 and TRBJ2-3; maybe TRBD1 (5 bases). The CDR3 extends over 14 amino acids. Trimming shortened V by 4 bases and J by 0 bases, and 8 bases separated the two germline ends. In germline, CDR1 is SGHVS, CDR2 FNYEAQ. The CDR3 is CASSSRASTDTQYF. CDR3 DNA sequence: TGTGCCAGCAGCTCCAGGGCGAGCACAGATACGCAGTATTTT.

The chain joins TRBV7-9 to TRBJ2-5; the D gene could be TRBD1 or TRBD2 (5 bases each). The CDR3 extends over 16 amino acids. CDR1 is SEHNR and CDR2 is FQNEAQ in the germline V gene (reference sequence). Trimming stripped 1 base from V and 4 bases from J, with 16 bases between. CDR3 amino acids: CASSLGEGTRTETQYF. In DNA, the CDR3 is TGTGCCAGCAGCTTAGGAGAGGGGACGCGGACAGAGACCCAGTACTTC.

CDR3 residues: CASSLWGNTGELFF. As DNA, the CDR3 is TGTGCCAGCAGCTTATGGGGGAACACCGGGGAGCTGTTTTTT. This rearrangement joins TRBV11-3 to TRBJ2-2, with unresolved D. CDR3 size: 14 residues. V lost 2 bases and J lost 1, with 5 bases in between. Germline loops: CDR1 SGHNT, CDR2 YENEEA.

This clone has just a few counts. This chain joins TRBV4-1 and TRBJ2-7; D unclear. The germline V gene encodes CDR1 MGHRA and CDR2 YSYEKL. The CDR3 totals 13 residues. Trimming stripped 1 base from V and 7 bases from J, with 11 bases between. The DNA for the CDR3 is TGCGCCAGCAGCCAAGCGTCAGGACGGGAGCAGTACTTC. This encodes CASSQASGREQYF.

V is TRBV7-2 and J is TRBJ2-2; TRBD2 matches at 9 bases. The CDR3 consists of 15 residues. Trimming removed 7 bases from V and 7 bases from J; junction bases left unmatched: 10. CDR1 is SGHTA, CDR2 FQGNSA, per germline. As DNA, the CDR3 is TGTGCCAGCACCCCCGCGGGGGGGGAAGGCGGGGAGCTGTTTTTT. Amino acids: CASTPAGGEGGELFF.

CDR3 region: CASTRPSYNEQFF. CDR3 bases: TGTGCCAGCACCAGGCCCTCCTACAATGAGCAGTTCTTC. This chain connects TRBV6-5 to TRBJ2-1; D uncertain. Germline V gives CDR1 MNHEY, CDR2 SVGAGI. V lost 7 bases and J lost 0, with 7 bases in between. There are 13 residues in the CDR3.

This chain's CDR3 is CAISVLAQNIQYF. The CDR3 DNA reads as TGTGCCATCAGTGTCCTAGCGCAAAACATTCAGTACTTC. The chain recombines TRBV10-3 with TRBJ2-4, with a tentative D call TRBD2 (6 bases). Trimming stripped 4 bases from V and 5 bases from J, with 9 bases between. CDR3 length equals 13 residues. The germline gives CDR1 ENHRY, CDR2 SYGVKD.

J is TRBJ2-5 and V is TRBV7-2; D is perhaps TRBD1 (5 bases). The CDR3 contains 15 residues. Germline lookup yields CDR1 SGHTA and CDR2 FQGNSA. The V and J ends lost 3 bases and 4 bases respectively, with 15 bases between them. The CDR3 DNA reads TGTGCCAGCAGCTTCTTCGGCAGGGTAGGAGAGACCCAGTACTTC. Amino acid sequence: CASSFFGRVGETQYF.

The chain joins TRBV2 to TRBJ2-3; 7 positions agree with TRBD1. Germline V CDR1 and CDR2: SNHLY, FYNNEI. V dropped 9 bases and J dropped 6; count of bases not matched to a gene: 6. The CDR3 extends over 12 amino acids. The DNA of the CDR3 is TGTGCCAGTAGGGGGCTGGGGGATACGCAGTATTTT. It yields the protein CASRGLGDTQYF.

V and J are TRBV5-6 and TRBJ1-1; D gene uncertain. This CDR3 is built from 12 residues. Germline values: CDR1 SGHDT, CDR2 YYEEEE. V was shortened by 2 bases and J by 1 base, with 3 bases between the two germline ends. The CDR3 spells CASSFENTEAFF. The DNA for the CDR3 is TGTGCCAGCAGCTTTGAGAACACTGAAGCTTTCTTT.

The rearrangement uses TRBV2 and TRBJ2-1; the D gene is possibly TRBD1 (5 bases). V was trimmed by 8 bases and J by 4 bases, leaving 9 bases between them. The germline V gene has CDR1 SNHLY and CDR2 FYNNEI. The CDR3 has 12 residues. The CDR3 sequence is CASSPGYNEQFF. The CDR3 nucleotides are TGTGCCAGCTCCCCAGGGTACAATGAGCAGTTCTTC. Using reference TRBV2 and TRBJ2-1 for the parts outside the CDR3, the full variable domain is EPEVTQTPSHQVTQMGQEVILRCVPISNHLYFYWYRQILGQKVEFLVSFYNNEISEKSEIFDDQFSVERPDGSNFTLKIRSTKLEDSAMYFCASSPGYNEQFFGPGTRLTVL.

The V gene is TRBV18, the J gene TRBJ2-7; D may be TRBD1 (5 bases). V was pared by 3 bases and J by 2 bases, with 8 bases between. The germline V gene encodes CDR1 KGHSH and CDR2 LQKENI. This CDR3 is built from 13 residues. The CDR3 coding sequence is TGTGCCAGCTCACCGCAGGGCCCCTACGAGCAGTACTTC. Translated: CASSPQGPYEQYF.

The rearrangement links TRBV7-9 to TRBJ2-1, with TRBD2 matching 8 bases. Per germline, CDR1 SEHNR and CDR2 FQNEAQ (reference sequence). V was clipped by 4 bases and J by 6 bases; unmatched bases: 8. This CDR3 is built from 15 residues. CDR3 region: CASSSSGGALNEQFF. CDR3 sequence (DNA): TGTGCCAGCAGCTCTTCCGGGGGGGCACTCAATGAGCAGTTCTTC.

The sample holds a few counts of this clone. V usage is TRBV18 and J usage is TRBJ2-1; 8 bases match TRBD1. There are 14 residues in the CDR3. Trimming removed 5 bases from V and 6 bases from J; junction bases left unmatched: 6. The germline V gene encodes CDR1 KGHSH and CDR2 LQKENI. In DNA form, the CDR3 reads TGTGCCAGCTCAAAGACAGGGGACCTCAATGAGCAGTTCTTC. It encodes CASSKTGDLNEQFF.

The chain is built from TRBV5-1 and TRBJ1-6, with a weak D call TRBD1 (5 bases). There are 17 residues in the CDR3. Trimming cost V 4 bases and J 0 bases, with 14 bases left between them. Germline assignment: CDR1 SGHRS and CDR2 YFSETQ. CDR3 sequence: CASSPDGGFSYNSPLHF. The CDR3 DNA sequence: TGCGCCAGCAGCCCAGACGGGGGATTCTCCTATAATTCACCCCTCCACTTT.

This chain connects TRBV7-2 to TRBJ1-1; unclear D gene. V dropped 2 bases and J dropped 2 bases, with 9 bases sitting between them. This CDR3 has 14 amino acids. The germline V gene has CDR1 SGHTA and CDR2 FQGNSA. The CDR3 coding sequence is TGTGCCAGCAGCTTAACGCGGAAAAACACTGAAGCTTTCTTT. Amino acids: CASSLTRKNTEAFF.

The chain joins TRBV27 to TRBJ2-1, with no clear D. CDR3 size: 15 residues. CDR1 MNHEY and CDR2 SMNVEV come from the germline V gene (reference sequence). Trimming pared 2 bases from V and 6 bases from J, leaving 14 bases between. The CDR3 nucleotides read TGTGCCAGCAGTTTAAGTGGGGTCTTATCCAATGAGCAGTTCTTC. This translates into CASSLSGVLSNEQFF.

V usage is TRBV4-1 and J usage is TRBJ1-6; weak D call: TRBD1 (5 bases). V was trimmed by 2 bases and J by 6 bases, leaving 20 bases between them. Germline V lookup: CDR1 MGHRA, CDR2 YSYEKL. The CDR3 has 18 residues. The CDR3: CASSQTPPSDKINSPLHF. In DNA form, the CDR3 reads TGCGCCAGCAGCCAAACTCCCCCGTCGGACAAAATTAATTCACCCCTCCACTTT.

The chain links TRBV2 to TRBJ1-1, with 7 bases matching TRBD1. Germline CDR1 is SNHLY and CDR2 is FYNNEI. This CDR3 has 13 amino acids. The V and J ends lost 4 bases and 1 base, in that order; junction bases with no gene match: 0. The CDR3 DNA reads as TGTGCCAGCAGTGGACAGGGGAACACTGAAGCTTTCTTT. It specifies CASSGQGNTEAFF.